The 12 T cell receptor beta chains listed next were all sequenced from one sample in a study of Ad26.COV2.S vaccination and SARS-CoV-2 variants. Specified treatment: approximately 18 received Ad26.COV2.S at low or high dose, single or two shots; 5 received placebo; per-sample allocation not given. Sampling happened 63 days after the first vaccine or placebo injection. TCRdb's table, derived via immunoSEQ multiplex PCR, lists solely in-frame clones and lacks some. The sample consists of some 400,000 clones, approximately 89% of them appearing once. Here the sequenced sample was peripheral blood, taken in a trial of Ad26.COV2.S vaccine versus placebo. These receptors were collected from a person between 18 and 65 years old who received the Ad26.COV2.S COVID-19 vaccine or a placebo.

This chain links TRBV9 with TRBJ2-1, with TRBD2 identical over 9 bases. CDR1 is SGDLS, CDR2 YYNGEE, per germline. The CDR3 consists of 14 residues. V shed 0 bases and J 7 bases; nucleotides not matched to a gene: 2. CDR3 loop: CASSVATSGNEQFF. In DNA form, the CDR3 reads TGTGCCAGCAGCGTAGCAACTAGCGGGAATGAGCAGTTCTTC.

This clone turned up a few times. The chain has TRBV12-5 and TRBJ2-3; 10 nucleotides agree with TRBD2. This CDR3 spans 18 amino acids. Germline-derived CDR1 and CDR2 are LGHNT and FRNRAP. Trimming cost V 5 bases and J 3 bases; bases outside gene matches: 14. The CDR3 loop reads CASGPTAIAGGTTDTQYF. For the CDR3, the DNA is TGTGCTAGTGGTCCGACAGCCATAGCGGGAGGAACTACAGATACGCAGTATTTT.

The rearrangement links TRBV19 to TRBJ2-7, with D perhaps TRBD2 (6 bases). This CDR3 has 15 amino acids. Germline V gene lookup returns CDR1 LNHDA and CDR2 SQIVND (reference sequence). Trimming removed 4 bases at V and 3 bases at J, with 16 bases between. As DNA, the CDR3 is TGTGCCAGTAGTAATGGGGCGGGACCTCTCTACGAGCAGTACTTC. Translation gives CASSNGAGPLYEQYF.

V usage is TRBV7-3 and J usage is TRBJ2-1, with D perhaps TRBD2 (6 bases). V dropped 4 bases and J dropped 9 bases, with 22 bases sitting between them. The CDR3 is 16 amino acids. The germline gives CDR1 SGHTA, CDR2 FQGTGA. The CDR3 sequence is CASSSYAGLSGGEQFF. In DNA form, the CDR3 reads TGTGCCAGCAGCTCCTACGCGGGGCTCTCCGGGGGTGAGCAGTTCTTC.

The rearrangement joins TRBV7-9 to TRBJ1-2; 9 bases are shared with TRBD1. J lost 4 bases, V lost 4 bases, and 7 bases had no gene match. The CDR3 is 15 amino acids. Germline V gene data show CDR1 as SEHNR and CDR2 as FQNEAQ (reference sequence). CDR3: CASSSGQGQTYGYTF. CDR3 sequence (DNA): TGTGCCAGCAGCTCCGGACAGGGGCAAACCTATGGCTACACCTTC.

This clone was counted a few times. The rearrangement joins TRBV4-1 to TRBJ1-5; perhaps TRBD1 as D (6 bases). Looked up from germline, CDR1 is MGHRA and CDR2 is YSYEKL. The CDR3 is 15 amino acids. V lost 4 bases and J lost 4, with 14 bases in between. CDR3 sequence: CASSLRPRGNQPQHF. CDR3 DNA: TGCGCCAGCAGCCTCCGGCCGAGGGGGAATCAGCCCCAGCATTTT.

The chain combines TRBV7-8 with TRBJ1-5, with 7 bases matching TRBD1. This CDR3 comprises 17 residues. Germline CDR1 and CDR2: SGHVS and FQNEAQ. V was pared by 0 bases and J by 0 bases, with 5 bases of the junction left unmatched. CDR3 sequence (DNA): TGTGCCAGCAGCTTAGCGAGGACAGGCGATAGCAATCAGCCCCAGCATTTT. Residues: CASSLARTGDSNQPQHF.

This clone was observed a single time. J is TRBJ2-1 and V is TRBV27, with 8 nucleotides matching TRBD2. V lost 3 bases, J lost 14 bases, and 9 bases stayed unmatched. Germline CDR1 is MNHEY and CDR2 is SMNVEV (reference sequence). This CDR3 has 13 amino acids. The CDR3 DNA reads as TGTGCCAGCAGTTTGAATAGCGGGAACCCGAAGTTCTTC. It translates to CASSLNSGNPKFF.

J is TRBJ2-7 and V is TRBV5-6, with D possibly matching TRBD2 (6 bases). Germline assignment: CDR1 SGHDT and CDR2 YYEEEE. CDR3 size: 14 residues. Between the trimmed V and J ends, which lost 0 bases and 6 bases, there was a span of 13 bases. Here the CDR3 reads CASSLGGGLGEQYF. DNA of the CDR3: TGTGCCAGCAGCTTGGGGGGAGGCCTAGGCGAGCAGTACTTC.

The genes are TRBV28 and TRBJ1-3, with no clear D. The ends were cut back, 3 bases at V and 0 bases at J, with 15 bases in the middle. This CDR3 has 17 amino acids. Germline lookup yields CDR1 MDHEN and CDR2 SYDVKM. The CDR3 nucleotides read TGTGCCAGCAGTTTTACCCACAGCCCGTCCTCTGGAAACACCATATATTTT. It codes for CASSFTHSPSSGNTIYF.

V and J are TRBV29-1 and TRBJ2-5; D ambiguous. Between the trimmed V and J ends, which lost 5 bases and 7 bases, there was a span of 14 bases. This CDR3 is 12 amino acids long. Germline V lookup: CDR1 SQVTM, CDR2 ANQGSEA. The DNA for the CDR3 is TGCAGCGTTCCTGACACCGGTGGGACCCAGTACTTC. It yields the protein CSVPDTGGTQYF.

The CDR3 bases are TGTGCCAGCTCCCGCGGGACAGGGGAACTGAACACTGAAGCTTTCTTT. The encoded protein is CASSRGTGELNTEAFF. This chain links TRBV18 with TRBJ1-1; TRBD1 agrees at 10 bases. The CDR3 runs to 16 residues. V was pared by 6 bases and J by 0 bases, with 7 bases of the junction left unmatched. Germline CDR1 and CDR2: KGHSH and LQKENI.